A single sample is the source of the 9 T cell receptor beta chains below, sequenced in a study of blood T cell repertoires in COVID-19. Generated by immunoSEQ multiplex PCR, the TCRdb table keeps only in-frame clones and is missing some. The data hold 150,000 to 200,000 clones, with roughly 90% observed a single time. Sequencing was performed on PBMCs or T cells enriched from blood (not recorded which). These receptors all come from a woman between 18 and 29 years old who had recovered from COVID-19.

The chain has TRBV9 and TRBJ2-1; the D gene is possibly TRBD2 (6 bases). The CDR3 sequence is 15 residues long. V shed 2 bases and J shed 4 bases, with 13 bases lying between them. CDR1 is SGDLS and CDR2 is YYNGEE in the germline V gene. The CDR3 DNA is TGTGCCAGCAGCGTCGACGGAGGGAGGTACAATGAGCAGTTCTTC. Translating it yields CASSVDGGRYNEQFF. The variable domain in full, completed from reference TRBV9 and TRBJ2-1, reads DSGVTQTPKHLITATGQRVTLRCSPRSGDLSVYWYQQSLDQGLQFLIQYYNGEERAKGNILERFSAQQFPDLHSELNLSSLELGDSALYFCASSVDGGRYNEQFFGPGTRLTVL.

The J gene is TRBJ2-1, the V gene TRBV4-2, with D perhaps TRBD2 (6 bases). CDR1 and CDR2 (germline): LGHNA, YNFKEQ. The CDR3 totals 16 residues. Trimming removed 4 bases from V and 1 base from J, with 14 bases in between. For the CDR3, the DNA is TGTGCCAGCAGCCTTAGTGGTGGGGGGTCCTACAATGAGCAGTTCTTC. It is translated as CASSLSGGGSYNEQFF.

This sequence joins TRBV27 and TRBJ1-3, with D possibly being TRBD1 (5 bases). The germline gives CDR1 MNHEY, CDR2 SMNVEV (reference sequence). The CDR3 has 14 residues. V was pared by 6 bases and J by 0 bases, with 9 bases between. The DNA of the CDR3 is TGTGCCAGCAGGGACATCGCCTCTGGAAACACCATATATTTT. Protein product: CASRDIASGNTIYF.

To note about this clone: At the DNA level, this CDR3 is encoded by other sequences in the same sample as well. The chain recombines TRBV6-5 with TRBJ2-5; unclear D gene. The V end lost 2 bases, the J end lost 5 bases, and 9 bases lay between the germline ends. Germline-derived CDR1 and CDR2 are MNHEY and SVGAGI. The CDR3 covers 13 residues. The CDR3 DNA sequence: TGTGCCAGCAGTTACCGTTTGGAGGAGACCCAGTACTTC. Protein product: CASSYRLEETQYF.

This sequence joins TRBV2 and TRBJ1-5; D might be TRBD1 (5 bases). Germline loops: CDR1 SNHLY, CDR2 FYNNEI. V lost 3 bases, J lost 6 bases, and 9 bases lay in between. The CDR3 is made up of 13 amino acids. CDR3 loop: CASSDRAGQPQHF. The CDR3 coding sequence is TGTGCCAGCAGTGACAGGGCCGGTCAGCCCCAGCATTTT. Based on the CDR3 plus reference TRBV2 and TRBJ1-5, the full variable domain is EPEVTQTPSHQVTQMGQEVILRCVPISNHLYFYWYRQILGQKVEFLVSFYNNEISEKSEIFDDQFSVERPDGSNFTLKIRSTKLEDSAMYFCASSDRAGQPQHFGDGTRLSIL.

The genes are TRBV7-8 and TRBJ1-4, with a possible D match to TRBD1 (5 bases). This CDR3 contains 17 residues. V shed 4 bases and J shed 0 bases, with 15 bases lying between them. Per germline, CDR1 SGHVS and CDR2 FQNEAQ. DNA for the CDR3: TGTGCCAGCAGCTCACCAGGGCTTTCAGCAACTAATGAAAAACTGTTTTTT. Its translation: CASSSPGLSATNEKLFF.

The chain employs TRBV10-2 and TRBJ2-2, with 12 bases lining up with TRBD2. The length of the CDR3 is 15 residues. V trimming: 4 bases; J trimming: 7 bases; junction bases outside the gene matches: 4. CDR1 and CDR2 (germline): WSHSY, SAAADI. The DNA for the CDR3 is TGCGCCAGCAGTGCTAGCGGGAGGGCCGGCGGGGAGCTGTTTTTT. This sequence encodes CASSASGRAGGELFF.

The gene calls are TRBV18 and TRBJ2-1; TRBD2 agrees at 8 bases. Trimming at V came to 0 bases and at J to 7 bases, leaving 8 bases not matched to a gene. Germline values: CDR1 KGHSH, CDR2 LQKENI. The CDR3 extends over 16 amino acids. This CDR3 is CASSPPSSGSRNEQFF. The CDR3 bases are TGTGCCAGCTCACCACCGTCGAGCGGGAGTAGGAATGAGCAGTTCTTC.

This clone was counted a single time. V and J are TRBV3-1 (or the pseudogene TRBV3-2) and TRBJ1-2; 9 nucleotides agree with TRBD1. Unmatched junction bases numbered 7, after V lost 6 bases and J lost 8 bases. Germline V gene sequence: CDR1 LGHDT, CDR2 YNNKEL (reference sequence). The CDR3 sequence is 13 residues long. CDR3 sequence (DNA): TGTGCCAGCAGACTGACAGGGGGAAACGGCTACACCTTC. Protein: CASRLTGGNGYTF.